The rows below give T cell receptor beta chains drawn from one sample of a study of early T cells in non-severe SARS-CoV-2 infection. TCRdb analysed the 5' RACE reads with MiXCR anew, one entry per CDR3 protein. The repertoire has tens of thousands of distinct CDR3 sequences, roughly 6% of them found once; the top ten carry around 11%. Sequenced sample: whole blood. The receptors originated from an adult who was a healthcare worker with PCR-confirmed SARS-CoV-2 infection or an uninfected control (not recorded which). The CDR3 runs from the conserved cysteine through the conserved F or W. The order of the fields is clone size, J gene, D gene, V gene, CDR3 DNA, CDR3 protein. D genes are given only for firm matches. Rows give clone size only sometimes, using once, few, many, or a class for an expanded clone.

abundance: many
j_gene: TRBJ1-1
d_gene: NA
v_gene: TRBV5-1
CDR3nt: TGCGCCAGCAGCTTTGACAGTAGGAACACTGAAGCTTTCTTT
CDR3aa: CASSFDSRNTEAFF

abundance: few
j_gene: TRBJ2-2
d_gene: NA
v_gene: TRBV12-3/TRBV12-4
CDR3nt: TGTGCCAGCAGTTTTGCCAGGGGCCTTAACACCGGGGAGCTGTTTTTT
CDR3aa: CASSFARGLNTGELFF

abundance: many
j_gene: TRBJ2-7
d_gene: TRBD1
v_gene: TRBV12-3/TRBV12-4
CDR3nt: TGTGCCAGCAGTCCCGACAGGGTCCACGAGCAGTACTTC
CDR3aa: CASSPDRVHEQYF

abundance: many
j_gene: TRBJ2-5
d_gene: NA
v_gene: TRBV21-1
CDR3nt: TGTGCCAGCGACTCTCCCGGGACAGGGATTCTTCCCCAGTACTTC
CDR3aa: CASDSPGTGILPQYF

abundance: many
j_gene: TRBJ2-3
d_gene: TRBD2
v_gene: TRBV5-1
CDR3nt: TGCGCCAGCAGCTCCGGGACTAGACAGTATTTT
CDR3aa: CASSSGTRQYF

abundance: many
j_gene: TRBJ2-3
d_gene: TRBD2
v_gene: TRBV10-3
CDR3nt: TGTGCCATCAGTGAGTCGGCTAGCGGGGGTTACACAGATACGCAGTATTTT
CDR3aa: CAISESASGGYTDTQYF

abundance: many
j_gene: TRBJ2-7
d_gene: NA
v_gene: TRBV6-5
CDR3nt: TGTGCCAGCAGTGACCCGACCGGGACTGACGACGAGCAGTACTTC
CDR3aa: CASSDPTGTDDEQYF

abundance: many
j_gene: TRBJ1-2
d_gene: TRBD1
v_gene: TRBV12-3/TRBV12-4
CDR3nt: TGTGCCAGCAGGCTGGCAGGGGGGTCCGGCTACACCTTC
CDR3aa: CASRLAGGSGYTF

abundance: many
j_gene: TRBJ2-7
d_gene: NA
v_gene: TRBV9
CDR3nt: TGTGCCACCCGTGGAACCAGGACCGAGCTTTACGAGCAGTACTTC
CDR3aa: CATRGTRTELYEQYF

abundance: many
j_gene: TRBJ2-1
d_gene: TRBD1
v_gene: TRBV12-3/TRBV12-4
CDR3nt: TGTGCCAGCAGAACACAGGGGGCCCGATCCTACAATGAGCAGTTCTTC
CDR3aa: CASRTQGARSYNEQFF

abundance: NA
j_gene: TRBJ2-3
d_gene: TRBD1
v_gene: TRBV6-5
CDR3nt: TGTGCCAGCAGTTACAACTCTGACAGGGCCCATACGCAGTATTTT
CDR3aa: CASSYNSDRAHTQYF

abundance: many
j_gene: TRBJ1-4
d_gene: TRBD1
v_gene: TRBV30
CDR3nt: TGTGCCTGGAGTGTAGACAGGGGTAGAGAAAAACTGTTTTTT
CDR3aa: CAWSVDRGREKLFF

abundance: few
j_gene: TRBJ2-3
d_gene: NA
v_gene: TRBV11-1
CDR3nt: TGTGCCAGCAGCTACCGGGACTCTCCCCCCAAGCAGTATTTT
CDR3aa: CASSYRDSPPKQYF

abundance: many
j_gene: TRBJ2-7
d_gene: NA
v_gene: TRBV20-1
CDR3nt: TGCAGTGCTAGAGCAGAGACAGACTACGAGCAGTACTTC
CDR3aa: CSARAETDYEQYF